These 23 T cell receptor beta chains originate from one sample sequenced in a study of Ad26.COV2.S vaccination and SARS-CoV-2 variants. The treatment: roughly 20 received Ad26.COV2.S at low or high dose, single or two shots; 5 received placebo; per-sample allocation not given. Material that was analyzed had been drawn on day 63 after the first vaccine or placebo injection. The table came from immunoSEQ multiplex PCR; TCRdb's copy has only in-frame clones and leaves some out. The table lists a few hundred thousand clones, about 88% of them singletons, with 1.5% to 2% in the top ten. The material was peripheral blood, obtained in a trial of Ad26.COV2.S vaccine versus placebo. The receptors originated from a person between 18 and 59 years old who received the Ad26.COV2.S COVID-19 vaccine or a placebo.

The chain carries TRBV10-3 and TRBJ2-3; a possible D gene is TRBD2 (5 bases). This CDR3 has 13 residues. Trimming stripped 9 bases from V and 6 bases from J, with 16 bases between. CDR1 is ENHRY and CDR2 is SYGVKD in the germline V gene. CDR3 bases: TGTGCCATGGGAGAGGGAGAATGGGATACGCAGTATTTT. It is translated as CAMGEGEWDTQYF.

The chain joins TRBV10-3 to TRBJ2-1; D gene unclear. This CDR3 comprises 11 residues. V dropped 6 bases and J dropped 7 bases, with 7 bases sitting between them. Germline loops: CDR1 ENHRY, CDR2 SYGVKD. This CDR3 is CAISRTNEQFF. The CDR3 coding sequence is TGTGCCATCAGCCGCACGAATGAGCAGTTCTTC.

This clone was seen a few times. The V and J genes are TRBV30 and TRBJ1-1; D is unresolved. This CDR3 has 13 residues. The V end was cut by 4 bases, the J end by 5 bases, with 14 bases between. CDR1 and CDR2 from the germline V gene are GTSNPN and SVGIG (reference sequence). CDR3 sequence (DNA): TGTGCCTGGATGGTCCCGGGAGGGACTGAAGCTTTCTTT. This gives the protein CAWMVPGGTEAFF.

The chain carries TRBV7-9 and TRBJ1-5, with 7 nucleotides matching TRBD1. Germline V lookup: CDR1 SEHNR, CDR2 FQNEAQ (reference sequence). The CDR3 is 15 amino acids. Losses at the gene ends were 3 bases for V and 7 bases for J; bases not matched to a gene: 9. CDR3 residues: CASSFSAGGGQPQHF. The CDR3 nucleotides are TGTGCCAGCAGCTTTTCTGCAGGGGGTGGCCAGCCCCAGCATTTT.

The chain links TRBV7-9 to TRBJ1-2; 7 nucleotides align to TRBD1. Losses at the gene ends were 1 base for V and 7 bases for J; bases not matched to a gene: 3. The CDR3 has 13 residues. CDR1 is SEHNR and CDR2 is FQNEAQ in the germline V gene (reference sequence). Here the CDR3 reads CASSLEGGFGYTF. The CDR3 region has the DNA TGTGCCAGCAGCTTAGAAGGGGGCTTTGGCTACACCTTC.

This clone was recorded once. The chain joins TRBV2 to TRBJ2-5; TRBD1 matches at 11 bases. The CDR3 length is 15 residues. Looked up from germline, CDR1 is SNHLY and CDR2 is FYNNEI. The trim removed 9 bases at V and 4 bases at J, leaving 10 bases unmatched. In DNA form, the CDR3 reads TGTGCCAGTCCCAGGGACAGGGGGTTACGAGAGACCCAGTACTTC. This translates into CASPRDRGLRETQYF.

The chain employs TRBV28 and TRBJ2-1, with a possible D match to TRBD1 (5 bases). The CDR3 extends over 13 amino acids. Germline V gene sequence: CDR1 MDHEN, CDR2 SYDVKM. V lost 6 bases to trimming and J lost 10 bases, with 16 bases between them. CDR3 sequence reads: CASSRIGVGEQFF. The CDR3 DNA is TGTGCCAGCAGCCGAATAGGGGTAGGGGAGCAGTTCTTC.

This clone appeared a single time. The chain carries TRBV5-6 and TRBJ2-5; D unresolved. CDR3 length: 13 residues. The V gene's germline CDR1 is SGHDT and CDR2 YYEEEE. Trimming took off 0 bases at V and 2 bases at J, with 5 bases between the two ends. In DNA, the CDR3 is TGTGCCAGCAGCTTGGTGGGTCAAGAGACCCAGTACTTC. This encodes CASSLVGQETQYF.

J is TRBJ2-7 and V is TRBV11-3; TRBD2 might be the D (5 bases). Trimming took off 0 bases at V and 0 bases at J, with 9 bases between the two ends. The CDR3 consists of 15 residues. Per germline, CDR1 SGHNT and CDR2 YENEEA. The CDR3 nucleotides read TGTGCCAGCAGCTTAGATCGAGGGAGCTCCTACGAGCAGTACTTC. It is translated as CASSLDRGSSYEQYF.

This clone was observed a few times. This rearrangement joins TRBV30 to TRBJ1-6; 10 bases are shared with TRBD1. After removal of 7 bases from V and 9 bases from J, the junction contained 12 bases not matched to a gene. Per germline, CDR1 GTSNPN and CDR2 SVGIG (reference sequence). There are 15 residues in the CDR3. In DNA, the CDR3 is TGTGCCTCCCGAGGGTGGGACAGGGGCTTTTCACCCCTCCACTTT. It is translated as CASRGWDRGFSPLHF.

This chain links TRBV27 with TRBJ2-5, with D maybe TRBD2 (6 bases). V lost 0 bases to trimming and J lost 5 bases, with 13 bases between them. Germline values: CDR1 MNHEY, CDR2 SMNVEV (reference sequence). This CDR3 is 15 amino acids long. The CDR3 DNA is TGTGCCAGCAGTTTATCTACTAGCATCGGGGAGACCCAGTACTTC. Protein sequence: CASSLSTSIGETQYF.

This clone was seen only once. The CDR3 nucleotides are TGTGCCAGCAGCCCCCTCGGCGGGAGCTACGAGCAGTACTTC. Its protein product is CASSPLGGSYEQYF. The chain has TRBV7-2 and TRBJ2-7; 7 bases match TRBD2. V gave up 5 bases and J gave up 3 bases; unmatched junction bases: 7. The germline CDR1 and CDR2 sequences are SGHTA and FQGNSA. The CDR3 extends over 14 amino acids.

The chain recombines TRBV11-3 with TRBJ2-4; TRBD2 matches at 12 bases. With V trimmed by 4 bases and J by 8 bases, 6 bases remained unmatched. Germline V lookup: CDR1 SGHNT, CDR2 YENEEA. This CDR3 spans 15 amino acids. CDR3 nucleotides: TGTGCCAGCAGCTCGCGACTAGCGGGAGCGGACATTCAGTACTTC. It yields the protein CASSSRLAGADIQYF. Filled out from reference TRBV11-3 and TRBJ2-4, the complete variable domain reads EAGVVQSPRYKIIEKKQPVAFWCNPISGHNTLYWYLQNLGQGPELLIRYENEEAVDDSQLPKDRFSAERLKGVDSTLKIQPAELGDSAVYLCASSSRLAGADIQYFGAGTRLSVL.

This clone was detected only once. This chain uses TRBV7-3 with TRBJ2-2, with 12 bases aligning to TRBD2. In germline, CDR1 is SGHTA, CDR2 FQGTGA. J gave up 7 bases and V 5 bases, and 14 bases lay outside the gene matches. This CDR3 spans 18 amino acids. The CDR3 sequence is CASSPASASGRAIGELFF. The CDR3 region has the DNA TGTGCCAGCAGCCCGGCCTCCGCTAGCGGGAGGGCTATCGGGGAGCTGTTTTTT.

V usage is TRBV5-4 and J usage is TRBJ1-1; TRBD1 is a possible D gene (5 bases). CDR1 SGHNT and CDR2 YYREEE come from the germline V gene (reference sequence). CDR3 length equals 12 residues. V was shortened by 4 bases and J by 5 bases, with 9 bases between the two germline ends. The CDR3, as DNA: TGTGCCAGCAGCAACCGACAGACTGAAGCTTTCTTT. Protein product: CASSNRQTEAFF.

The chain recombines TRBV29-1 with TRBJ1-2; 8 bases fit TRBD1. The V and J ends lost 7 bases and 6 bases, in that order; junction bases with no gene match: 7. The germline V gene has CDR1 SQVTM and CDR2 ANQGSEA. This CDR3 comprises 12 residues. The CDR3 region is CSGFTGGDGYTF. As DNA, the CDR3 is TGCAGCGGCTTCACAGGGGGGGATGGCTACACCTTC.

V and J are TRBV28 and TRBJ1-5; a weak D match, TRBD1 (5 bases). The ends were cut back, 3 bases at V and 2 bases at J, with 11 bases in the middle. Looked up from germline, CDR1 is MDHEN and CDR2 is SYDVKM. CDR3 length: 15 amino acids. The CDR3 region is CASSLGGVRNQPQHF. CDR3 nucleotides: TGTGCCAGCAGTTTGGGAGGGGTACGCAATCAGCCCCAGCATTTT.

The J gene is TRBJ1-4, the V gene TRBV27; D uncertain. Trimming pared 6 bases from V and 8 bases from J, leaving 16 bases between. The CDR3 has 14 amino acids. The germline CDR1 and CDR2 sequences are MNHEY and SMNVEV (reference sequence). CDR3 coding DNA: TGTGCCAGCAGCCACCTTAACGGCGGCGAAAAACTGTTTTTT. Translating it yields CASSHLNGGEKLFF.

V gene TRBV9 combines with J gene TRBJ2-5, with 7 bases lining up with TRBD2. V lost 6 bases to trimming and J lost 2 bases; unmatched junction nucleotides: 10. Germline V gene data show CDR1 as SGDLS and CDR2 as YYNGEE. This CDR3 region has 15 residues. CDR3 in amino acids: CASTSGAGLQETQYF. CDR3 DNA: TGTGCCAGCACCTCGGGAGCGGGATTACAAGAGACCCAGTACTTC. Variable domain in full (rest from reference TRBV9 and TRBJ2-5): DSGVTQTPKHLITATGQRVTLRCSPRSGDLSVYWYQQSLDQGLQFLIQYYNGEERAKGNILERFSAQQFPDLHSELNLSSLELGDSALYFCASTSGAGLQETQYFGPGTRLLVL.

J is TRBJ1-3 and V is TRBV28, with 9 nucleotides matching TRBD1. From germline, CDR1 is MDHEN and CDR2 SYDVKM. The ends lost 5 bases at V and 8 bases at J; junction bases unmatched: 7. The CDR3 runs to 14 residues. CDR3 sequence (DNA): TGTGCCAGCAGTACAGGGGGCGGGTATGACACCATATATTTT. It codes for CASSTGGGYDTIYF. The full variable domain, rest sourced from reference TRBV28 and TRBJ1-3, is DVKVTQSSRYLVKRTGEKVFLECVQDMDHENMFWYRQDPGLGLRLIYFSYDVKMKEKGDIPEGYSVSREKKERFSLILESASTNQTSMYLCASSTGGGYDTIYFGEGSWLTVV.

This rearrangement joins TRBV6-6 to TRBJ1-3; D uncertain. Looked up from germline, CDR1 is MNHNY and CDR2 is SVGAGI (reference sequence). CDR3 length: 14 residues. The V end lost 0 bases, the J end lost 4 bases, and 7 bases lay between the germline ends. CDR3 nucleotide sequence: TGTGCCAGCAGTTACTCCCTGGAGGGAAACACCATATATTTT. It translates to CASSYSLEGNTIYF.

The chain recombines TRBV7-2 with TRBJ2-2, with D unclear. Germline CDR1 reads SGHTA; CDR2 reads FQGNSA. Trimming left V 5 bases short and J 6 bases short, with 13 bases between. The CDR3 totals 14 residues. CDR3 in amino acids: CASSDTSPPGELFF. DNA of the CDR3: TGTGCCAGCAGCGACACATCCCCCCCCGGGGAGCTGTTTTTT.

This chain joins TRBV6-5 and TRBJ2-2, with D perhaps assigned TRBD1 or TRBD2 (5 bases each). The germline CDR1 and CDR2 sequences are MNHEY and SVGAGI. The V gene lost 8 bases and the J gene lost 6 bases, with 13 bases spanning the gap. This CDR3 contains 13 residues. The CDR3 region has the DNA TGTGCCAGCGGAGCAGGGCGGGCCGGGGAGCTGTTTTTT. Encoded protein: CASGAGRAGELFF.